One sample yielded the 20 T cell receptor beta chains listed below, sequenced in a study of neoadjuvant nivolumab and ipilimumab in lung cancer. Clones were sequenced by immunoSEQ multiplex PCR, and TCRdb holds only the in-frame ones, with some missing. The table has 20,000 to 25,000 clones, roughly 84% seen once; the top ten hold roughly 23%. The source material was peripheral blood, sampled before neoadjuvant nivolumab, alone or with ipilimumab. These receptors originate from an adult with non-small cell lung cancer.

V and J are TRBV2 and TRBJ1-1; the match to TRBD1 covers 8 bases. J was trimmed by 1 base and V by 5 bases; bases with no gene match: 3. This CDR3 region has 14 residues. The germline V gene encodes CDR1 SNHLY and CDR2 FYNNEI. The CDR3 sequence is CASSTGGGNTEAFF. The DNA for the CDR3 is TGTGCCAGCAGTACAGGGGGAGGGAACACTGAAGCTTTCTTT.

This clone was found once. The chain has TRBV6-7 and TRBJ2-1, with 12 nucleotides matching TRBD2. TRBV6-7 is placed among ORFs of uncertain function. The CDR3 is made up of 15 amino acids. J lost 8 bases, V lost 6 bases, and 8 bases had no gene match. CDR3 in DNA: TGTGCCAGCAGCGTGTATCCTAGCGGGAGGGATGAGCAGTTCTTC. Translated, it gives CASSVYPSGRDEQFF.

This clone has a handful of counts. The chain recombines TRBV28 with TRBJ1-1; 8 bases fit TRBD1. Germline CDR1 and CDR2: MDHEN and SYDVKM. J gave up 5 bases and V 8 bases, and 4 bases lay outside the gene matches. CDR3 length: 12 amino acids. CDR3 DNA: TGTGCCAGCTCGGACAGGGCGACTGAAGCTTTCTTT. Encoded protein: CASSDRATEAFF.

The CDR3 here is CASSLVGDYGYTF. The CDR3 nucleotides are TGTGCCAGCAGCTTGGTTGGAGACTATGGCTACACCTTC. This chain uses TRBV5-4 with TRBJ1-2; D call uncertain. The CDR3 runs 13 residues. Trimming stripped 0 bases from V and 3 bases from J, with 6 bases between. CDR1 is SGHNT, CDR2 YYREEE, per germline (reference sequence).

The V call is TRBV5-1, the J call TRBJ1-1; TRBD1 matches at 7 bases. In germline, CDR1 is SGHRS, CDR2 YFSETQ. The CDR3 is made up of 15 amino acids. The V gene end was trimmed by 0 bases and the J gene end by 5 bases; junction bases not matched to a gene: 7. The CDR3 region is CASSLAQGGATEAFF. For the CDR3, the DNA is TGCGCCAGCAGCTTGGCCCAAGGGGGCGCGACTGAAGCTTTCTTT.

The genes are TRBV14 and TRBJ2-1; no clear D. Germline V lookup: CDR1 SGHDN, CDR2 FVKESK. Trimming stripped 3 bases from V and 0 bases from J, with 9 bases between. The CDR3 totals 15 residues. The CDR3 nucleotides are TGTGCCAGCAGCCATAGTAGCAGCTCCTACAATGAGCAGTTCTTC. This encodes CASSHSSSSYNEQFF.

The rearrangement uses TRBV5-5 and TRBJ2-7, with D possibly being TRBD1 (5 bases). This CDR3 spans 11 amino acids. V was pared by 2 bases and J by 7 bases, with 7 bases between. Germline CDR1 and CDR2: SGHKS and YYEKEE (reference sequence). DNA for the CDR3: TGTGCCAGCAGCTTAAGGGGAGAGCAGTACTTC. Protein product: CASSLRGEQYF. Full variable domain (rest looked up from reference TRBV5-5 and TRBJ2-7): DAGVTQSPTHLIKTRGQQVTLRCSPISGHKSVSWYQQVLGQGPQFIFQYYEKEERGRGNFPDRFSARQFPNYSSELNVNALLLGDSALYLCASSLRGEQYFGPGTRLTVT.

V and J are TRBV29-1 and TRBJ2-5; D possibly corresponds to TRBD1 (5 bases). Germline CDR1 reads SQVTM; CDR2 reads ANQGSEA. The V and J ends lost 2 bases and 5 bases respectively, with 12 bases between them. This CDR3 is 13 amino acids long. CDR3 bases: TGCAGCGTTGAAAAAGGGGCTCCCGAGACCCAGTACTTC. Translated: CSVEKGAPETQYF. Full variable domain (remainder filled in from reference TRBV29-1 and TRBJ2-5): SAVISQKPSRDICQRGTSLTIQCQVDSQVTMMFWYRQQPGQSLTLIATANQGSEATYESGFVIDKFPISRPNLTFSTLTVSNMSPEDSSIYLCSVEKGAPETQYFGPGTRLLVL.

This rearrangement joins TRBV4-3 to TRBJ2-7, with 7 bases aligning to TRBD2. The CDR3 contains 17 residues. Germline-derived CDR1 and CDR2 are LGHNA and YSLEER. After removal of 1 base from V and 2 bases from J, the junction contained 11 bases not matched to a gene. The CDR3 is CASSQGDRGGDPYEQYF. As DNA, the CDR3 is TGCGCCAGCAGCCAAGGTGACCGGGGAGGGGATCCCTACGAGCAGTACTTC.

The gene calls are TRBV7-3 and TRBJ1-1; D uncertain. CDR1 is SGHTA and CDR2 is FQGTGA in the germline V gene. This CDR3 comprises 13 residues. V gave up 0 bases and J gave up 5 bases, with 7 bases separating them. The CDR3 DNA is TGTGCCAGCAGCTTAACGGAAGGGACTGAAGCTTTCTTT. Protein: CASSLTEGTEAFF.

The J gene is TRBJ2-2, the V gene TRBV5-1, with D tentatively TRBD2 (5 bases). The CDR3 extends over 15 amino acids. CDR1 and CDR2 from the germline V gene are SGHRS and YFSETQ. Trimming shortened V by 5 bases and J by 5 bases, and 16 bases separated the two germline ends. Here the CDR3 reads CASRFGGLETGELFF. DNA of the CDR3: TGCGCCAGCAGATTTGGAGGATTAGAGACCGGGGAGCTGTTTTTT.

The chain uses TRBV5-1 and TRBJ1-2, with 7 bases fitting TRBD1. The germline CDR1 and CDR2 sequences are SGHRS and YFSETQ. The CDR3 covers 15 residues. Germline trimming cut 4 bases from V and 1 base from J; bases unmatched to any gene: 7. CDR3 sequence: CASSPAGTDNYGYTF. CDR3 bases: TGCGCCAGCAGCCCAGCCGGGACAGATAACTATGGCTACACCTTC.

The rearrangement uses TRBV5-4 and TRBJ1-1; TRBD1 matches 9 bases. The CDR3 has 15 amino acids. The germline gives CDR1 SGHNT, CDR2 YYREEE (reference sequence). V was clipped by 4 bases and J by 10 bases; unmatched bases: 14. The CDR3 bases are TGTGCCAGCAGCGGGCAGATCGGACAGGGGATTACAGCTTTCTTT. Its protein is CASSGQIGQGITAFF.

The V call is TRBV4-3, the J call TRBJ2-7, with D perhaps TRBD2 (6 bases). This CDR3 spans 14 amino acids. V was shortened by 0 bases and J by 6 bases, with 12 bases between the two germline ends. CDR1 is LGHNA, CDR2 YSLEER, per germline. CDR3 in DNA: TGCGCCAGCAGCCAAGATCCGTATAGCGGCGAGCAGTACTTC. Protein sequence: CASSQDPYSGEQYF.

The chain has TRBV9 and TRBJ1-2, with TRBD1 matching 7 bases. The CDR3 totals 14 residues. The V segment lost 6 bases and the J segment 3 bases; nucleotides outside the gene matches: 8. Germline-derived CDR1 and CDR2 are SGDLS and YYNGEE. The CDR3 nucleotides are TGTGCCAGCACTACAGGGGAGGTCGACTATGGCTACACCTTC. Protein: CASTTGEVDYGYTF.

V and J are TRBV6-1 and TRBJ1-4; possibly TRBD1 for D (5 bases). The germline V gene has CDR1 MNHNS and CDR2 SASEGT. V shed 6 bases and J shed 5 bases, with 13 bases lying between them. This CDR3 spans 14 amino acids. The DNA for the CDR3 is TGTGCCAGCAGCCTCGGGACGGAGAATGAAAAACTGTTTTTT. Translated, it gives CASSLGTENEKLFF.

This chain connects TRBV5-5 to TRBJ2-3; no clear D. The CDR3 has 13 amino acids. V lost 2 bases and J lost 3, with 7 bases in between. The germline V gene encodes CDR1 SGHKS and CDR2 YYEKEE (reference sequence). The CDR3 loop is CASSLSQTDTQYF. CDR3 nucleotide sequence: TGTGCCAGCAGCTTATCGCAGACAGATACGCAGTATTTT.

CDR3 DNA sequence: TGTGCCAGCACCGACCTTAATGAGGGGGTCTACGAGCAGTACTTC. Translating it yields CASTDLNEGVYEQYF. The chain combines TRBV5-6 with TRBJ2-7, with D tentatively TRBD1 (6 bases). Trimming took off 6 bases at V and 3 bases at J, with 19 bases between the two ends. The germline CDR1 and CDR2 sequences are SGHDT and YYEEEE. This CDR3 spans 15 amino acids.

The V call is TRBV18, the J call TRBJ1-3, with a possible D match to TRBD1 (6 bases). Looked up from germline, CDR1 is KGHSH and CDR2 is LQKENI. The CDR3 length is 16 residues. With 3 bases removed from V and 7 bases from J, the gap between germline ends came to 19 bases. Written as DNA, the CDR3 is TGTGCCAGCTCACCCTTAGGGGGGAGCCGAGGGAACACCATATATTTT. Encoded protein: CASSPLGGSRGNTIYF.

This clone was observed a few times. The chain is built from TRBV5-1 and TRBJ2-6; the D call may be TRBD1 or TRBD2 (6 bases each). Germline V gives CDR1 SGHRS, CDR2 YFSETQ. There are 16 residues in the CDR3. The V and J ends lost 4 bases and 0 bases respectively, with 11 bases between them. DNA of the CDR3: TGCGCCAGCAGCCTAGGGGGGCGCTCTGGGGCCAACGTCCTGACTTTC. Amino acid sequence: CASSLGGRSGANVLTF.